The next 4 T cell receptor beta chains were all read from a single sample in a study of regulatory T cells in long-lasting Graves disease. The sample's time point: persistent/refractory GD, antithyroid drugs over 5 years with positive TRAb. RNA from PBMCs was the source of the TCR library. HTBI primers from iRepertoire and Arm-PCR of CDR3 regions yielded the TCR beta libraries. MiXCR, run by TCRdb on the multiplex PCR reads, gives a single entry per CDR3 protein. The sample consists of hundreds of thousands of distinct CDR3 sequences, 20% of them appearing once. Material: peripheral blood mononuclear cells (PBMCs), obtained when the disease was refractory, from a patient treated with antithyroid drugs. Every receptor here comes from a female donor with Graves disease.

This clonotype was counted at least ten times. This rearrangement joins TRBV27 to TRBJ1-1; D remains unclear. This CDR3 is 13 amino acids long. Germline V gene data show CDR1 as MNHEY and CDR2 as SMNVEV (reference sequence). V lost 8 bases and J 3 bases, leaving 13 bases between the germline ends. The CDR3 here is CASGLGRDTEAFF. For the CDR3, the DNA is TGTGCCAGCGGCCTAGGGAGGGACACTGAAGCTTTCTTT.

A note on this clonotype: A much larger clone is a single base away; this may be a read error. The gene calls are TRBV27 and TRBJ2-7, with 8 bases identical to TRBD1. CDR1 MNHEY and CDR2 SMNVEV come from the germline V gene (reference sequence). This CDR3 has 16 residues. CDR3 amino acids: CAGSSLVGQGIYEQYF. The CDR3 nucleotides read TGTGCCGGCAGTTCCCTTGTCGGACAGGGTATTTACGAGCAGTACTTC.

This clonotype was seen a few times. The J gene is TRBJ2-1, the V gene TRBV29-1; D unresolved. Trimming cost V 5 bases and J 8 bases, with 7 bases left between them. Germline V gives CDR1 SQVTM, CDR2 ANQGSEA. The length of the CDR3 is 10 residues. CDR3 DNA: TGCAGCGTTTATGACCATGAGCAGTTCTTC. The encoded protein is CSVYDHEQFF.

This clonotype has at least ten counts. This chain links TRBV7-9 with TRBJ2-7; D not resolved. The CDR3 consists of 14 residues. The V end was cut by 1 base, the J end by 2 bases, with 9 bases between. CDR1 and CDR2 (germline): SEHNR, FQNEAQ (reference sequence). DNA of the CDR3: TGTGCCAGCAGCTTAGTCCTATCTCCCTACGAGCAGTACTTC. It yields the protein CASSLVLSPYEQYF.